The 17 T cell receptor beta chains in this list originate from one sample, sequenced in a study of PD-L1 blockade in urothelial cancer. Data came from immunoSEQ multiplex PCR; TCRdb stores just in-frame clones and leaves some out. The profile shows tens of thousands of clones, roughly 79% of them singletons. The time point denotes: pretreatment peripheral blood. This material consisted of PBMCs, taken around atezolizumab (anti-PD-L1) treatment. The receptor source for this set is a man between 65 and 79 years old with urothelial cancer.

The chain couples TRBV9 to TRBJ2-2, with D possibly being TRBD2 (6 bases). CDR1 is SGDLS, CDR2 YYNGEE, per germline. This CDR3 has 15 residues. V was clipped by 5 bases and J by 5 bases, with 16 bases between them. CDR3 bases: TGTGCCAGCAGTGGGACGAGGGGAGGTACCGGGGAGCTGTTTTTT. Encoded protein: CASSGTRGGTGELFF.

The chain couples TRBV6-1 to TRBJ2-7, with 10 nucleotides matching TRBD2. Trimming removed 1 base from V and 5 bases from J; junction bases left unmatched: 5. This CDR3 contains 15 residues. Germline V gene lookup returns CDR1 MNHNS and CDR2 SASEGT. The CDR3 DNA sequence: TGTGCCAGCAGTGAAGAATTAGCGGGGGGCCACGAGCAGTACTTC. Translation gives CASSEELAGGHEQYF.

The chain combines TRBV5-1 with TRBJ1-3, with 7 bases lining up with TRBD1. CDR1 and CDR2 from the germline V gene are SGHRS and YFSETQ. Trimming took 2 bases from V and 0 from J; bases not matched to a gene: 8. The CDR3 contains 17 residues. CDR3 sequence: CASSLTGQTNSGNTIYF. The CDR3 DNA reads TGCGCCAGCAGCTTAACGGGACAGACTAACTCTGGAAACACCATATATTTT.

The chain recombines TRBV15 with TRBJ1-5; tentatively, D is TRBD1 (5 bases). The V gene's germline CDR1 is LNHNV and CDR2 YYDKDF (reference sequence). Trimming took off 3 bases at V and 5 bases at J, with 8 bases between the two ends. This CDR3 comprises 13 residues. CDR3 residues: CATSSQGDQPQHF. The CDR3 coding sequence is TGTGCCACCAGCAGTCAAGGGGATCAGCCCCAGCATTTT. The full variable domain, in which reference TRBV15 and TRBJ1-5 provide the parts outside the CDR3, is DAMVIQNPRYQVTQFGKPVTLSCSQTLNHNVMYWYQQKSSQAPKLLFHYYDKDFNNEADTPDNFQSRRPNTSFCFLDIRSPGLGDTAMYLCATSSQGDQPQHFGDGTRLSIL.

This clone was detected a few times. CDR3 in DNA: TGTGCCAGCAGCACCGGGACTCAGAACACCGGGGAGCTGTTTTTT. It translates to CASSTGTQNTGELFF. The chain combines TRBV11-3 with TRBJ2-2; D perhaps matches TRBD2 (6 bases). The V end was cut by 5 bases, the J end by 1 base, with 11 bases between. The CDR3 is 15 amino acids. Germline V CDR1 and CDR2: SGHNT, YENEEA.

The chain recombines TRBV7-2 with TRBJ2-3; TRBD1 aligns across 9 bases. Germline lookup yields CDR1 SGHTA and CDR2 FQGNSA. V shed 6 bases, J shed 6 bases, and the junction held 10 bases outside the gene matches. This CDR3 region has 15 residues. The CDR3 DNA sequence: TGTGCCAGCAGTCAAATTTCCGGGACAGGGGATACGCAGTATTTT. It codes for CASSQISGTGDTQYF.

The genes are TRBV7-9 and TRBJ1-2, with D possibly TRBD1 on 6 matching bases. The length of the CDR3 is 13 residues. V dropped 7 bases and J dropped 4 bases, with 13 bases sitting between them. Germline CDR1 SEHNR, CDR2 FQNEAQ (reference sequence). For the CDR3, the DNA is TGTGCCAGCACACAACAGGGCCCCTATGGCTACACCTTC. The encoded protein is CASTQQGPYGYTF.

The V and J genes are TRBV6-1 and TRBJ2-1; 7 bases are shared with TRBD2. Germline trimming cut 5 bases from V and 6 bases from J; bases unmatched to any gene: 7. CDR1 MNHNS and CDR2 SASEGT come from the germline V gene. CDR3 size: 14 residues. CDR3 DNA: TGTGCCAGCAGTACGATAGGGAGGGGCAATGAGCAGTTCTTC. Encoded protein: CASSTIGRGNEQFF.

The CDR3 nucleotides are TGTGCCAGCAGTTACTCGAGAAGCACAGATACGCAGTATTTT. Amino acid sequence: CASSYSRSTDTQYF. This chain joins TRBV6-6 and TRBJ2-3, with D hard to call. CDR1 is MNHNY and CDR2 is SVGAGI in the germline V gene (reference sequence). Between the trimmed V and J ends, which lost 0 bases and 0 bases, there was a span of 4 bases. This CDR3 has 14 residues.

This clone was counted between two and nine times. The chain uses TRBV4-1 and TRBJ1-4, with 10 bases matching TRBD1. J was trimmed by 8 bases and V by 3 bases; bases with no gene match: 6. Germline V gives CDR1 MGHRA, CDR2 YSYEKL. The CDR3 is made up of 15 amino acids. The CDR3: CASSQRQGAGEKLFF. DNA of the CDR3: TGCGCCAGCAGCCAGAGACAGGGGGCGGGGGAAAAACTGTTTTTT.

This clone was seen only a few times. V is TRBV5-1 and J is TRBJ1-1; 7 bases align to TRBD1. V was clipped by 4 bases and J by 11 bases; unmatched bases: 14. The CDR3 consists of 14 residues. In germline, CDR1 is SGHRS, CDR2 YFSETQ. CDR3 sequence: CASSRSPDRVDAFF. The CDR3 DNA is TGCGCCAGCAGCCGTAGCCCAGACAGGGTTGATGCTTTCTTT.

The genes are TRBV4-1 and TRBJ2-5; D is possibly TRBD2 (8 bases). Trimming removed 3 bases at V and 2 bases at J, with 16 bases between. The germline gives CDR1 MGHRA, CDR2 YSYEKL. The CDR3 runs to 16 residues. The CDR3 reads CASSHPGRGRQETQYF. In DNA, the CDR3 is TGCGCCAGCAGCCACCCCGGGAGGGGGCGACAAGAGACCCAGTACTTC.

CDR3 sequence: CASSVGGNTGELFF. In DNA form, the CDR3 reads TGTGCCAGCAGCGTAGGAGGGAACACCGGGGAGCTGTTTTTT. The V gene is TRBV9, the J gene TRBJ2-2, with D hard to call. Trimming shortened V by 0 bases and J by 1 base, and 4 bases separated the two germline ends. Germline assignment: CDR1 SGDLS and CDR2 YYNGEE. CDR3 length: 14 residues.

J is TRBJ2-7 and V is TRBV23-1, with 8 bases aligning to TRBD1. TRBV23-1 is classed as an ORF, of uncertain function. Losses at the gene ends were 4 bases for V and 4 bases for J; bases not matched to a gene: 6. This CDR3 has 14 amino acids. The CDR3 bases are TGCGCCAGCAGTCGGACAGGGCGAGGGTACGAGCAGTACTTC. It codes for CASSRTGRGYEQYF.

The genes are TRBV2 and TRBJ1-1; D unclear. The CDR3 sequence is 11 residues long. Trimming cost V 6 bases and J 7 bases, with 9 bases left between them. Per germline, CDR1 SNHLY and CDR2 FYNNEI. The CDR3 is CASRRYDEAFF. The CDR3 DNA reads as TGTGCCAGCAGACGGTATGATGAAGCTTTCTTT.

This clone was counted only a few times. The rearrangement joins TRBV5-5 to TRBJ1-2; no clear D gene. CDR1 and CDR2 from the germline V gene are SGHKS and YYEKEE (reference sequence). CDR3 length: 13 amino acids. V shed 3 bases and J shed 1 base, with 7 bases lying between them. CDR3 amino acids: CASSYQINYGYTF. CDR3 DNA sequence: TGTGCCAGCAGCTACCAGATTAACTATGGCTACACCTTC.

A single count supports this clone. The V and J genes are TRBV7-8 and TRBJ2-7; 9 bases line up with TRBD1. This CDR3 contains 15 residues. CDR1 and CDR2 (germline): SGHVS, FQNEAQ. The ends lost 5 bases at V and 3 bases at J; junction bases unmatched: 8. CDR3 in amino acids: CASSLTGTGNYEQYF. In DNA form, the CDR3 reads TGTGCCAGCAGCCTTACCGGGACAGGGAACTACGAGCAGTACTTC.